This entry lists 30 T cell receptor beta chains sequenced from one sample in a study of T cell responses to AZD1222 COVID-19 vaccine. The protocol was immunoSEQ multiplex PCR, while the TCRdb copy is restricted to in-frame clones and leaves out a portion. This table has about 190,000 clones, 75% to 90% appearing once. Sequencing was performed on peripheral blood, taken on day 0 of AZD1222 vaccination. These receptors were taken from an adult in good health.

This rearrangement joins TRBV18 to TRBJ2-5; D is ambiguous. Trimming took 2 bases from V and 4 from J, leaving 5 bases between them. Germline V gives CDR1 KGHSH, CDR2 LQKENI. CDR3 size: 12 residues. The DNA for the CDR3 is TGTGCCAGCTCACCAGTGGGAGAGACCCAGTACTTC. Protein product: CASSPVGETQYF.

The chain links TRBV5-6 to TRBJ1-2; no clear D. V was cut by 1 base and J by 5 bases, with 18 bases left in between. Germline lookup yields CDR1 SGHDT and CDR2 YYEEEE. The CDR3 extends over 16 amino acids. The CDR3 region has the DNA TGTGCCAGCAGCTTGTTGATGGACGGCGGACTATATGGCTACACCTTC. Translated, it gives CASSLLMDGGLYGYTF.

V is TRBV6-5 and J is TRBJ2-7; weak D call: TRBD1 (5 bases). Trimming took 0 bases from V and 0 from J, leaving 9 bases between them. Looked up from germline, CDR1 is MNHEY and CDR2 is SVGAGI. The CDR3 sequence is 15 residues long. CDR3 sequence reads: CASSYSVQGSYEQYF. The CDR3 DNA sequence: TGTGCCAGCAGTTACTCGGTTCAGGGCTCCTACGAGCAGTACTTC.

The rearrangement uses TRBV19 and TRBJ1-2, with TRBD1 as a possible D gene (5 bases). Germline V gives CDR1 LNHDA, CDR2 SQIVND (reference sequence). The CDR3 extends over 13 amino acids. The germline V and J ends were trimmed by 7 bases and 4 bases, with 13 bases remaining between them. The CDR3 is CASKDPGRYGYTF. CDR3 sequence (DNA): TGTGCCAGTAAGGATCCAGGGCGCTATGGCTACACCTTC.

The chain carries TRBV13 and TRBJ1-2; 9 positions match TRBD1. This CDR3 region has 15 residues. The germline gives CDR1 PRHDT, CDR2 FYEKMQ (reference sequence). With 1 base clipped from V and 3 bases from J, the junction kept 3 bases outside the gene matches. The CDR3 sequence: CASSLAGQGDYGYTF. DNA for the CDR3: TGTGCCAGCAGCTTAGCGGGACAGGGAGACTATGGCTACACCTTC.

This clone was recorded only once. The CDR3 reads CASSSGAIGGANVLTF. The CDR3 DNA is TGTGCCAGCAGTTCAGGGGCAATAGGAGGGGCCAACGTCCTGACTTTC. The chain links TRBV28 to TRBJ2-6, with a tentative D call TRBD1 (6 bases). Trimming removed 4 bases at V and 4 bases at J, with 14 bases between. Germline V gene data show CDR1 as MDHEN and CDR2 as SYDVKM. This CDR3 spans 16 amino acids.

This chain connects TRBV29-1 to TRBJ1-2; the D is unclear. The CDR3 has 13 amino acids. Between the trimmed V and J ends, which lost 4 bases and 4 bases, there was a span of 13 bases. The germline V gene has CDR1 SQVTM and CDR2 ANQGSEA. The chain's CDR3 is CSVVQDHIYGYTF. CDR3 nucleotides: TGCAGCGTTGTTCAGGACCATATCTATGGCTACACCTTC.

The rearrangement joins TRBV5-4 to TRBJ2-1; 7 bases are shared with TRBD1. Looked up from germline, CDR1 is SGHNT and CDR2 is YYREEE (reference sequence). The CDR3 totals 15 residues. Unmatched junction bases numbered 14, after V lost 4 bases and J lost 10 bases. The CDR3 bases are TGTGCCAGCAGCCAGGGTCTTGACAGGGTTTTGGAGCAGTTCTTC. The encoded protein is CASSQGLDRVLEQFF. The whole variable domain, remainder taken from reference TRBV5-4 and TRBJ2-1, is ETGVTQSPTHLIKTRGQQVTLRCSSQSGHNTVSWYQQALGQGPQFIFQYYREEENGRGNFPPRFSGLQFPNYSSELNVNALELDDSALYLCASSQGLDRVLEQFFGPGTRLTVL.

In its sample, this clone was seen once. The chain joins TRBV9 to TRBJ2-1; D call uncertain. Germline loops: CDR1 SGDLS, CDR2 YYNGEE. V shed 3 bases and J shed 5 bases, with 12 bases lying between them. The CDR3 loop spans 14 amino acids. CDR3 DNA: TGTGCCAGCAGCGGCAAGACCGCCCACAATGAGCAGTTCTTC. Protein: CASSGKTAHNEQFF.

The chain couples TRBV5-1 to TRBJ2-2; the D is unclear. The CDR3 extends over 14 amino acids. Trimming cost V 4 bases and J 0 bases, with 7 bases left between them. Germline V CDR1 and CDR2: SGHRS, YFSETQ. CDR3 coding DNA: TGCGCCAGCAGCACGCCCCCGAACACCGGGGAGCTGTTTTTT. Translation: CASSTPPNTGELFF.

The CDR3 protein is CASSPLAPYSTNEKLFF. Written as DNA, the CDR3 is TGTGCCAGCTCACCACTAGCGCCGTACTCAACTAATGAAAAACTGTTTTTT. The chain employs TRBV18 and TRBJ1-4; D remains unclear. CDR1 is KGHSH, CDR2 LQKENI, per germline. The CDR3 consists of 17 residues. Trimming pared 1 base from V and 0 bases from J, leaving 12 bases between.

The V and J genes are TRBV5-1 and TRBJ2-1; 9 bases are a match to TRBD1. Germline CDR1 reads SGHRS; CDR2 reads YFSETQ. The CDR3 loop spans 15 amino acids. Trimming removed 4 bases from V and 3 bases from J; junction bases left unmatched: 5. This CDR3 is CASSPETGGYNEQFF. The CDR3 DNA sequence: TGCGCCAGCAGCCCGGAGACAGGGGGCTACAATGAGCAGTTCTTC.

CDR3 nucleotides: TGTGCCACCAGTGATAGGTCCAACTCCTACAATGAGCAGTTCTTC. Translating it yields CATSDRSNSYNEQFF. This sequence joins TRBV24-1 and TRBJ2-1; D is unclear. The CDR3 is 15 amino acids. The V gene lost 3 bases and the J gene lost 0 bases, with 8 bases spanning the gap. Germline CDR1 reads KGHDR; CDR2 reads SFDVKD.

This sequence joins TRBV3-1 (or the pseudogene TRBV3-2) and TRBJ1-5; 7 bases line up with TRBD1. Trimming took 0 bases from V and 5 from J; bases not matched to a gene: 4. CDR1 and CDR2 from the germline V gene are LGHDT and YNNKEL (reference sequence). The CDR3 sequence is 15 residues long. Here the CDR3 DNA reads TGTGCCAGCAGCCAAGAAGGCCAGGGGGATCAGCCCCAGCATTTT. It translates to CASSQEGQGDQPQHF.

The V and J genes are TRBV10-3 and TRBJ2-7, with 8 positions matching TRBD1. The V gene's germline CDR1 is ENHRY and CDR2 SYGVKD. J was trimmed by 6 bases and V by 8 bases; bases with no gene match: 12. CDR3 length equals 14 residues. DNA of the CDR3: TGTGCCATCGGGCAGGTGAAACAGGGGGGCGAGCAGTACGTC. Amino acids: CAIGQVKQGGEQYV.

The V and J genes are TRBV10-3 and TRBJ2-7; unclear D gene. Trimming cost V 3 bases and J 3 bases, with 6 bases left between them. Germline CDR1 ENHRY, CDR2 SYGVKD. There are 12 residues in the CDR3. The CDR3 nucleotides are TGTGCCATCAGTGAAGAGAGCTACGAGCAGTACGTC. Its protein product is CAISEESYEQYV.

The V and J genes are TRBV7-2 and TRBJ2-7; D might be TRBD2 (5 bases). The ends were cut back, 5 bases at V and 7 bases at J, with 12 bases in the middle. This CDR3 has 12 amino acids. Per germline, CDR1 SGHTA and CDR2 FQGNSA. The chain's CDR3 is CASSPGSGEQYF. DNA of the CDR3: TGTGCCAGCAGCCCGGGGTCAGGTGAGCAGTACTTC. The whole variable domain, remainder taken from reference TRBV7-2 and TRBJ2-7, is GAGVSQSPSNKVTEKGKDVELRCDPISGHTALYWYRQSLGQGLEFLIYFQGNSAPDKSGLPSDRFSAERTGGSVSTLTIQRTQQEDSAVYLCASSPGSGEQYFGPGTRLTVT.

This clone was seen only once. The chain joins TRBV9 to TRBJ1-1; D perhaps matches TRBD1 (5 bases). Germline V gene data show CDR1 as SGDLS and CDR2 as YYNGEE. Trimming removed 0 bases from V and 3 bases from J, with 12 bases in between. CDR3 length: 15 residues. The DNA for the CDR3 is TGTGCCAGCAGCGTAGACGGGGCGCGGTACACTGAAGCTTTCTTT. Its translation is CASSVDGARYTEAFF.

This chain joins TRBV6-5 and TRBJ1-5; D may be TRBD1 (6 bases). Germline values: CDR1 MNHEY, CDR2 SVGAGI. V was clipped by 6 bases and J by 4 bases, with 16 bases between them. The CDR3 is 15 amino acids. The CDR3 is CASRRTGFKNQPQHF. Written as DNA, the CDR3 is TGTGCCAGCAGACGCACAGGGTTCAAGAATCAGCCCCAGCATTTT.

This chain uses TRBV5-1 with TRBJ1-1, with TRBD1 matching over 8 bases. The trim removed 3 bases at V and 5 bases at J, leaving 6 bases unmatched. There are 14 residues in the CDR3. Looked up from germline, CDR1 is SGHRS and CDR2 is YFSETQ. This CDR3 reads CASSWTGFGTEAFF. The CDR3 region has the DNA TGCGCCAGCAGCTGGACAGGGTTTGGGACTGAAGCTTTCTTT.

The rearrangement joins TRBV2 to TRBJ2-5, with 8 bases matching TRBD2. The CDR3 runs 13 residues. Germline V gene lookup returns CDR1 SNHLY and CDR2 FYNNEI. With V trimmed by 8 bases and J by 5 bases, 7 bases remained unmatched. The CDR3 coding sequence is TGTGCCAGCCCGGGAGGGGACGGGGAGACCCAGTACTTC. Its translation: CASPGGDGETQYF.

The V gene is TRBV27, the J gene TRBJ2-7; the D is unclear. CDR1 and CDR2 from the germline V gene are MNHEY and SMNVEV (reference sequence). There are 15 residues in the CDR3. Trimming removed 4 bases from V and 10 bases from J, with 23 bases in between. For the CDR3, the DNA is TGTGCCAGCAGTTCCCGAATGACGTCTTGGGGTATTCAGTACTTC. The encoded protein is CASSSRMTSWGIQYF.

The chain uses TRBV7-9 and TRBJ1-1; D possibly corresponds to TRBD1 (6 bases). CDR3 length: 13 residues. Trimming shortened V by 6 bases and J by 5 bases, and 13 bases separated the two germline ends. In germline, CDR1 is SEHNR, CDR2 FQNEAQ (reference sequence). This CDR3 is CASRLLQGTEAFF. CDR3 in DNA: TGTGCCAGCAGGCTGCTACAGGGAACTGAAGCTTTCTTT. The variable domain in full, completed from reference TRBV7-9 and TRBJ1-1, reads DTGVSQNPRHKITKRGQNVTFRCDPISEHNRLYWYRQTLGQGPEFLTYFQNEAQLEKSRLLSDRFSAERPKGSFSTLEIQRTEQGDSAMYLCASRLLQGTEAFFGQGTRLTVV.

This clone was recorded once. The V call is TRBV4-2, the J call TRBJ2-7; D gene uncertain. The germline gives CDR1 LGHNA, CDR2 YNFKEQ. The length of the CDR3 is 13 residues. Trimming pared 1 base from V and 3 bases from J, leaving 7 bases between. The chain's CDR3 is CASSQAEHYEQYF. CDR3 nucleotide sequence: TGTGCCAGCAGCCAAGCGGAACACTACGAGCAGTACTTC.

The chain uses TRBV9 and TRBJ1-1, with D unclear. This CDR3 is built from 15 residues. Germline V lookup: CDR1 SGDLS, CDR2 YYNGEE. The ends were cut back, 0 bases at V and 10 bases at J, with 19 bases in the middle. The CDR3, as DNA: TGTGCCAGCAGCGTAGATGTTTTTCTGGCAGAAGCAGCTTTCTTT. It encodes CASSVDVFLAEAAFF.

This chain joins TRBV27 and TRBJ1-2, with D maybe TRBD1 (5 bases). V was shortened by 6 bases and J by 3 bases, with 17 bases between the two germline ends. The germline V gene has CDR1 MNHEY and CDR2 SMNVEV (reference sequence). CDR3 size: 15 residues. The CDR3 protein is CASRPGRGSYYGYTF. For the CDR3, the DNA is TGTGCCAGCAGGCCCGGTCGGGGGTCCTACTATGGCTACACCTTC.

The J gene is TRBJ1-3, the V gene TRBV5-1; D ambiguous. Germline CDR1 reads SGHRS; CDR2 reads YFSETQ. V was clipped by 4 bases and J by 4 bases, with 21 bases between them. The CDR3 contains 17 residues. In DNA, the CDR3 is TGCGCCAGCAGCCCGACGCCCGATAGAGGGAACGGAAACACCATATATTTT. Its protein is CASSPTPDRGNGNTIYF. Complete variable domain (other parts from reference TRBV5-1 and TRBJ1-3): KAGVTQTPRYLIKTRGQQVTLSCSPISGHRSVSWYQQTPGQGLQFLFEYFSETQRNKGNFPGRFSGRQFSNSRSEMNVSTLELGDSALYLCASSPTPDRGNGNTIYFGEGSWLTVV.

The sample holds one count of this clone. The chain recombines TRBV4-2 with TRBJ2-1; 13 bases map to TRBD2. V shed 4 bases and J 5 bases; nucleotides not matched to a gene: 2. CDR1 LGHNA and CDR2 YNFKEQ come from the germline V gene. This CDR3 spans 15 amino acids. The CDR3 region has the DNA TGTGCCAGCAGCCTCGGACTAGCGGGGGACAATGAGCAGTTCTTC. Translated, it gives CASSLGLAGDNEQFF.

This sequence joins TRBV5-1 and TRBJ2-1; no clear D gene. Trimming cost V 2 bases and J 5 bases, with 11 bases left between them. The CDR3 is 14 amino acids. Germline CDR1 SGHRS, CDR2 YFSETQ. CDR3 nucleotide sequence: TGCGCCAGCAGCTTTAGCTCAGATCACAATGAGCAGTTCTTC. Its protein product is CASSFSSDHNEQFF.

The chain uses TRBV6-1 and TRBJ2-2, with D perhaps matching TRBD1 (6 bases). Trimming left V 5 bases short and J 3 bases short, with 13 bases between. The CDR3 sequence is 15 residues long. Germline V gene data show CDR1 as MNHNS and CDR2 as SASEGT. The CDR3 region has the DNA TGTGCCAGCAGTCGCCCCAAGGGGGACACCGGGGAGCTGTTTTTT. It is translated as CASSRPKGDTGELFF.